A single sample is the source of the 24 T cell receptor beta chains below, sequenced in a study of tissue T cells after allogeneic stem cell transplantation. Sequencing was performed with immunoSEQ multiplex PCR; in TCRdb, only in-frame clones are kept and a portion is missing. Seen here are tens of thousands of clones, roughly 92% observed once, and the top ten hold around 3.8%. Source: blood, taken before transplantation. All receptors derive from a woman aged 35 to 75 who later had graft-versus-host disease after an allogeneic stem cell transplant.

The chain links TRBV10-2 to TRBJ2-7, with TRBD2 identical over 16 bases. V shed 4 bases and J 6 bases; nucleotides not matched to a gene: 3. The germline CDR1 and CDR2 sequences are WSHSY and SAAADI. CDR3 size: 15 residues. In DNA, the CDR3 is TGCGCCAGCAGTGGGGGACTAGCGGGAGGGTTCGAGCAGTACTTC. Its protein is CASSGGLAGGFEQYF.

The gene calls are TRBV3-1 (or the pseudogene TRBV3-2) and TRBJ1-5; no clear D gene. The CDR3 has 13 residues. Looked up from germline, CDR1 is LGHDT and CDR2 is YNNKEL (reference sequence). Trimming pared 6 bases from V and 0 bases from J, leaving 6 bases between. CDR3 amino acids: CASSQYSNQPQHF. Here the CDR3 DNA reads TGTGCCAGCAGTCAGTATAGCAATCAGCCCCAGCATTTT.

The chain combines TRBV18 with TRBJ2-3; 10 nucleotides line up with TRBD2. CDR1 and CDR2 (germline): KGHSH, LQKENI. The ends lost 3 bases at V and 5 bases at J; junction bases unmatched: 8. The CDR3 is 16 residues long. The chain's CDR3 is CASSPSIAGGGDTQYF. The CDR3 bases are TGTGCCAGCTCACCCAGTATAGCGGGAGGAGGAGATACGCAGTATTTT.

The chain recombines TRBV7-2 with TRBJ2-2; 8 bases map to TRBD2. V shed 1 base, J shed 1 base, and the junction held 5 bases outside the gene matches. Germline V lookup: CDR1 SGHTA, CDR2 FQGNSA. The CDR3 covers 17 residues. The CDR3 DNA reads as TGTGCCAGCAGCTTAGTTCAAGCGGGAGTGAACACCGGGGAGCTGTTTTTT. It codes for CASSLVQAGVNTGELFF.

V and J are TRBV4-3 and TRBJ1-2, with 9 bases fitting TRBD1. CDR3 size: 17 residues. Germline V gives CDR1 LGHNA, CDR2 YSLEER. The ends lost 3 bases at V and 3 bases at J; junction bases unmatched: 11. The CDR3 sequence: CASSHIYQGDRDYGYTF. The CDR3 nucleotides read TGCGCCAGCAGCCATATTTATCAGGGGGACAGGGACTATGGCTACACCTTC.

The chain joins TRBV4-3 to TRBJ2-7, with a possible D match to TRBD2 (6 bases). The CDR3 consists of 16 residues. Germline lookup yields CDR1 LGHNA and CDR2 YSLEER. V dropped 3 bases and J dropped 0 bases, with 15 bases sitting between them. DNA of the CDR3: TGCGCCAGCAGCCAGGAAGCGGGCCCCCCCTCCTACGAGCAGTACTTC. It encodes CASSQEAGPPSYEQYF.

CDR3 residues: CASSPLTGGGEKLFF. In DNA form, the CDR3 reads TGTGCCAGCAGTCCCCTTACAGGGGGCGGCGAAAAACTGTTTTTT. The chain is built from TRBV6-5 and TRBJ1-4; 9 bases match TRBD1. Germline V gene lookup returns CDR1 MNHEY and CDR2 SVGAGI. Trimming at V came to 5 bases and at J to 8 bases, leaving 9 bases not matched to a gene. This CDR3 spans 15 amino acids.

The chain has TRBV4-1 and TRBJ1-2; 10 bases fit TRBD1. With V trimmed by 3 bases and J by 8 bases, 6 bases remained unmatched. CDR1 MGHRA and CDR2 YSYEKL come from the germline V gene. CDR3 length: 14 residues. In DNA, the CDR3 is TGCGCCAGCAGCCACGGGACAGGGGTGGAGGGCTACACCTTC. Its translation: CASSHGTGVEGYTF.

CDR3 coding DNA: TGTGCCAGCAGCCAAGCGTACAGTGCCAATCAGCCCCAGCATTTT. Protein: CASSQAYSANQPQHF. The chain is built from TRBV3-1 (or the pseudogene TRBV3-2) and TRBJ1-5; D is uncertain. V gave up 1 base and J gave up 3 bases, with 10 bases separating them. Germline assignment: CDR1 LGHDT and CDR2 YNNKEL (reference sequence). The CDR3 spans 15 residues.

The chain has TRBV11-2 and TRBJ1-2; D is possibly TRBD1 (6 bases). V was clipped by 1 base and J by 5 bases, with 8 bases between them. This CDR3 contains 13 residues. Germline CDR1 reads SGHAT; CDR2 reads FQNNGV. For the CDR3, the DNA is TGTGCCAGCAGCTTAGTTAGGGGGTATGGCTACACCTTC. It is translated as CASSLVRGYGYTF.

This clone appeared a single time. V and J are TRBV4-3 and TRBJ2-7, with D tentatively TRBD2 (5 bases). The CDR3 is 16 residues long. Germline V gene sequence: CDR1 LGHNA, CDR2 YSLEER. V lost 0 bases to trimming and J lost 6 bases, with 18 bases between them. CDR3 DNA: TGCGCCAGCAGCCAAGATTATCTCGGAGGCCTGGGCGAGCAGTACTTC. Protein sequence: CASSQDYLGGLGEQYF.

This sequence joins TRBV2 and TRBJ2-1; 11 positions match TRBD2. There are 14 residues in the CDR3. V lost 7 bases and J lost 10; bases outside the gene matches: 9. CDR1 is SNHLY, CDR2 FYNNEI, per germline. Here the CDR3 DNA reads TGTGCCAGCAAGGCAACTAGCGGGAGCGGGGAGCAGTTCTTC. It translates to CASKATSGSGEQFF.

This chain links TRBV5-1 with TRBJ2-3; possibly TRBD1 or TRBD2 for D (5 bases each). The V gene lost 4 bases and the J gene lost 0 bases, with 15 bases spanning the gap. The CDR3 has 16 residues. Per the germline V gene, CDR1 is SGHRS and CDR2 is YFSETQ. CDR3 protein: CASSPEGRTSTDTQYF. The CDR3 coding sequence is TGCGCCAGCAGCCCAGAGGGGCGGACTAGCACAGATACGCAGTATTTT.

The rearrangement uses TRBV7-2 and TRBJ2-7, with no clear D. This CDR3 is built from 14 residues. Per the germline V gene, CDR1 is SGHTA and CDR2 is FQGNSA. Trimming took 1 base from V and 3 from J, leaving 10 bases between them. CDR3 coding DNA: TGTGCCAGCAGCTTAGATCCAGGCGTCTACGAGCAGTACTTC. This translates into CASSLDPGVYEQYF.

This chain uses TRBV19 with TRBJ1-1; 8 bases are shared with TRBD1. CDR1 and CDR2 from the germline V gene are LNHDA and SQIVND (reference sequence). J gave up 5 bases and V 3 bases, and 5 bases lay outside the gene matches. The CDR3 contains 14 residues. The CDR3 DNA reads TGTGCCAGTAGTATCACAGGGGGGAAGACTGAAGCTTTCTTT. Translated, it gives CASSITGGKTEAFF.

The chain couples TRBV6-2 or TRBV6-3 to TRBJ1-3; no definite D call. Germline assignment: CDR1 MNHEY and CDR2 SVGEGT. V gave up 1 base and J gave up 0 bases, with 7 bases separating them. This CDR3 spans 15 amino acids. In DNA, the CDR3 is TGTGCCAGCAGTTACTGGGCCAACTCTGGAAACACCATATATTTT. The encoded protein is CASSYWANSGNTIYF.

The CDR3 coding sequence is TGCGCCAGCAGCCGCTTGGTAGACTCCCAATCTAGACTGTTTTTT. Encoded protein: CASSRLVDSQSRLFF. The chain recombines TRBV5-1 with TRBJ1-4; no clear D gene. Germline V gene lookup returns CDR1 SGHRS and CDR2 YFSETQ. The CDR3 has 15 amino acids. V was trimmed by 4 bases and J by 13 bases, leaving 23 bases between them.

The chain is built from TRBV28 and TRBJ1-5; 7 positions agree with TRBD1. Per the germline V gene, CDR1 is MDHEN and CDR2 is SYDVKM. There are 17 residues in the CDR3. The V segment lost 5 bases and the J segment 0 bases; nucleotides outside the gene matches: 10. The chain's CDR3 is CASSAGQNPYSNQPQHF. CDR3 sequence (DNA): TGTGCCAGCAGTGCGGGACAGAATCCCTATAGCAATCAGCCCCAGCATTTT.

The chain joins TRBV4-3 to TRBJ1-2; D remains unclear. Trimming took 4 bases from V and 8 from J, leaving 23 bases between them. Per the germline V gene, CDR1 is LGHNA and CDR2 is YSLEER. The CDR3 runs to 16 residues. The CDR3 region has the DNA TGCGCCAGCAGCCCCCGTGGGAGTTTTACGGGTCGGGGCTACACCTTC. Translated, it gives CASSPRGSFTGRGYTF.

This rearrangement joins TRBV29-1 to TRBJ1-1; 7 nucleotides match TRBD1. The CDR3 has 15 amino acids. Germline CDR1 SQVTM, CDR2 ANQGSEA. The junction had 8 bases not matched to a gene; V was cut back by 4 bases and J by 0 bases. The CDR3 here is CSVVPGQTLNTEAFF. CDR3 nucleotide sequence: TGCAGCGTTGTCCCGGGACAGACTTTGAACACTGAAGCTTTCTTT. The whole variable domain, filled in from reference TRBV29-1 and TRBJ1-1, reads SAVISQKPSRDICQRGTSLTIQCQVDSQVTMMFWYRQQPGQSLTLIATANQGSEATYESGFVIDKFPISRPNLTFSTLTVSNMSPEDSSIYLCSVVPGQTLNTEAFFGQGTRLTVV.

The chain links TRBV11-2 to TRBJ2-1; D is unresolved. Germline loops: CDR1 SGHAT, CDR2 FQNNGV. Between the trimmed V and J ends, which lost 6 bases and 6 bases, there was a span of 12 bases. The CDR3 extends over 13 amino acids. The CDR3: CASSTMARNEQFF. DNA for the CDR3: TGTGCCAGCAGTACAATGGCCCGCAATGAGCAGTTCTTC.

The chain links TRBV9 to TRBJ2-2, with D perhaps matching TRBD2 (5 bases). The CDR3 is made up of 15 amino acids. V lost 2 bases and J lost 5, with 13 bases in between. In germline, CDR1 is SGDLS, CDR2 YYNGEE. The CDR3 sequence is CASSVTPTGTGELFF. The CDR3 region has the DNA TGTGCCAGCAGCGTCACCCCGACGGGGACCGGGGAGCTGTTTTTT.

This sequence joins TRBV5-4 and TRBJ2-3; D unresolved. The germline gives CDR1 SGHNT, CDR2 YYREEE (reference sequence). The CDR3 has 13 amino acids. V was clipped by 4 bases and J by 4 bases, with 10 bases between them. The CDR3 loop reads CASSRPDPDTQYF. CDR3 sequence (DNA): TGTGCCAGCAGCAGACCGGACCCAGATACGCAGTATTTT.

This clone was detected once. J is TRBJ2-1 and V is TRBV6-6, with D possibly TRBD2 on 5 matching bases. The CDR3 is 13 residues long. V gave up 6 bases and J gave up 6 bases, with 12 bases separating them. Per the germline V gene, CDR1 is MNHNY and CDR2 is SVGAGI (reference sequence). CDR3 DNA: TGTGCCAGCAGCCCCGGGGAGATCAATGAGCAGTTCTTC. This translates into CASSPGEINEQFF.